These 10 T cell receptor beta chains came from one sample sequenced in a study of CD8+ T cells in alopecia areata. Extracted from the samples, RNA was reverse transcribed into cDNA to serve as the sequencing template. Libraries were prepared by immunoSEQ multiplex PCR; TCRdb keeps only in-frame clonotypes and omits some of them. The table lists 100,000 to 150,000 clones, around 50% of them singletons. The sequencing input was NKG2D-low CD8+ T cells sorted from blood. The source of these receptors is a human donor with alopecia areata.

The rearrangement uses TRBV29-1 and TRBJ2-7; TRBD1 matches at 8 bases. From germline, CDR1 is SQVTM and CDR2 ANQGSEA. The V segment lost 4 bases and the J segment 6 bases; nucleotides outside the gene matches: 17. The CDR3 contains 16 residues. The CDR3 is CSVVYGATGTGSEQYF. The DNA of the CDR3 is TGCAGCGTTGTATACGGGGCGACCGGGACAGGCTCCGAGCAGTACTTC.

The J gene is TRBJ2-7, the V gene TRBV30; D not certain. The germline V gene encodes CDR1 GTSNPN and CDR2 SVGIG (reference sequence). Trimming cost V 3 bases and J 4 bases, with 13 bases left between them. CDR3 length: 13 amino acids. The CDR3 nucleotides read TGTGCCTGGAGCTTCTCGGAAGATTACGAGCAGTACTTC. It translates to CAWSFSEDYEQYF.

The chain carries TRBV30 and TRBJ2-2, with 7 bases fitting TRBD2. Trimming cost V 4 bases and J 1 base; bases outside gene matches: 0. The CDR3 extends over 13 amino acids. Germline V CDR1 and CDR2: GTSNPN, SVGIG (reference sequence). For the CDR3, the DNA is TGTGCCTGGACGGGAGGGAACACCGGGGAGCTGTTTTTT. This sequence encodes CAWTGGNTGELFF.

This clone has only a few counts. The V gene is TRBV28, the J gene TRBJ2-5; D is possibly TRBD1 (6 bases). Trimming took off 6 bases at V and 0 bases at J, with 11 bases between the two ends. Germline V lookup: CDR1 MDHEN, CDR2 SYDVKM. This CDR3 has 14 amino acids. For the CDR3, the DNA is TGTGCCAGCAGCAGGGGAACAGACCAAGAGACCCAGTACTTC. Its protein is CASSRGTDQETQYF.

V and J are TRBV28 and TRBJ2-7; D is unresolved. The germline V gene has CDR1 MDHEN and CDR2 SYDVKM. This CDR3 region has 14 residues. V was trimmed by 3 bases and J by 4 bases, leaving 13 bases between them. CDR3: CASSFPSFEYEQYF. CDR3 sequence (DNA): TGTGCCAGCAGTTTTCCATCTTTTGAGTACGAGCAGTACTTC. The full variable domain, with the rest looked up from reference TRBV28 and TRBJ2-7, is DVKVTQSSRYLVKRTGEKVFLECVQDMDHENMFWYRQDPGLGLRLIYFSYDVKMKEKGDIPEGYSVSREKKERFSLILESASTNQTSMYLCASSFPSFEYEQYFGPGTRLTVT.

The V call is TRBV2, the J call TRBJ2-3, with 7 bases identical to TRBD1. J lost 2 bases, V lost 9 bases, and 11 bases had no gene match. The CDR3 loop spans 15 amino acids. Per germline, CDR1 SNHLY and CDR2 FYNNEI. CDR3 loop: CASLEGQLNTDTQYF. The CDR3 bases are TGTGCCAGTCTAGAGGGACAGCTGAACACAGATACGCAGTATTTT.

This clone is a singleton in its sample. The chain has TRBV5-4 and TRBJ2-3, with 8 nucleotides matching TRBD2. Germline V gene data show CDR1 as SGHNT and CDR2 as YYREEE (reference sequence). Trimming removed 3 bases from V and 1 base from J; junction bases left unmatched: 10. The CDR3 runs to 17 residues. The CDR3 reads CASSYSGAGGGTDTQYF. In DNA, the CDR3 is TGTGCCAGCAGCTACTCCGGGGCCGGGGGGGGCACAGATACGCAGTATTTT.

The J gene is TRBJ2-1, the V gene TRBV29-1; D remains ambiguous. The CDR3 has 10 amino acids. Looked up from germline, CDR1 is SQVTM and CDR2 is ANQGSEA. Trimming took off 6 bases at V and 0 bases at J, with 0 bases between the two ends. The CDR3 region is CSVSYNEQFF. The DNA of the CDR3 is TGCAGCGTCTCCTACAATGAGCAGTTCTTC.

The chain couples TRBV29-1 to TRBJ2-1, with D possibly TRBD1 on 5 matching bases. In germline, CDR1 is SQVTM, CDR2 ANQGSEA. V lost 4 bases, J lost 9 bases, and 16 bases lay in between. The CDR3 length is 13 residues. The chain's CDR3 is CSVGGLSEFEQFF. The CDR3 DNA reads TGCAGCGTTGGGGGCTTGTCGGAATTTGAGCAGTTCTTC.

The gene calls are TRBV29-1 and TRBJ2-2; the D gene is possibly TRBD1 (6 bases). V lost 6 bases and J lost 3, with 11 bases in between. The CDR3 runs to 13 residues. Germline-derived CDR1 and CDR2 are SQVTM and ANQGSEA. The chain's CDR3 is CSVVEGDTGELFF. For the CDR3, the DNA is TGCAGCGTCGTTGAGGGGGACACCGGGGAGCTGTTTTTT.